The clone carrying this TCR beta chain was seen repeatedly, ten times or more. Its antigen is still unknown. Germline CDR1 is LNHDA and CDR2 is SQIVND (reference sequence). The CDR3 totals 14 residues. Between the trimmed V and J ends, which lost 3 bases and 2 bases, there was a span of 7 bases. This entry is derived from a study of read filtering for tumor transcriptome and immune sequencing. About the study: Transcriptome libraries were built from DNase-treated RNA. Per sample, TCR-region reads ranged about 4.05 to 11 million by IR-seq, roughly 80 to 1,300 by RNA-seq.

Study results and limitations: Sorted CD138-negative bone marrow cells were not purified T cells. Dropping single-read clonotypes raised IR-seq and RNA-seq shared-clonotype correlation.

Molecular barcoded adaptors covering alpha/delta and beta/gamma chains were used on 400 to 450 ng RNA. In TCRdb, the reads were re-called with MiXCR into one record per CDR3 protein. The sample records about 130,000 distinct CDR3 sequences, about an eighth being singletons. This TCR was recovered from a donor over 35 with multiple myeloma. The chain carries TRBV19 and TRBJ1-4, with D possibly being TRBD1 (6 bases). The sequencing sample was made of a population of CD138-negative cells sorted from bone marrow. This chain's CDR3 is CASSIQGTNEKLFF. The CDR3 nucleotides read TGTGCCAGTAGTATTCAGGGGACTAATGAAAAACTGTTTTTT.